The clone carrying this T cell receptor beta chain was observed a few times. Original handling: By means of reference gene primer amplification, nucleated cell counts were estimated. Clones were read by immunoSEQ multiplex PCR, and TCRdb kept only the in-frame ones, dropping some. V and J calls and clone size follow that table, whereas D and trimming were derived from the DNA. The table includes 25,000 to 35,000 clones, 85% detected once. This sample is drawn from a study of blood T cell repertoires in COVID-19. Overall study: Samples taken during acute and convalescent COVID-19 were collected in the United States, Italy and Spain. PBMCs, B-cell-depleted T cells, or T cells provided the cDNA or gDNA that made up the material.

Germline loops: CDR1 SGHDN, CDR2 FVKESK. V gave up 1 base and J gave up 12 bases; unmatched junction bases: 9. CDR3 length equals 14 residues. The sample was peripheral blood. The receptor's source is a man aged 55 to 70 with active COVID-19. The chain links TRBV14 to TRBJ2-1, with 7 bases aligning to TRBD1. The CDR3 sequence is CASSQARTGTGQFF. CDR3 bases: TGTGCCAGCAGCCAAGCCCGGACAGGCACGGGGCAGTTCTTC.